This entry lists 28 T cell receptor beta chains sequenced from one sample in a study of response to subunit inactivated influenza vaccine. TCRdb reprocessed the RT-PCR reads via MiXCR and lists one record per CDR3 protein. The sample shows roughly 500,000 distinct CDR3 sequences, about 25% of them seen only once. The sequenced sample was CD4+ T cells sorted from PBMCs, obtained roughly 5 days after vaccination. The receptors originated from a man in his fifties or sixties who received an inactivated influenza vaccine.

This clonotype has only a few counts. The chain employs TRBV5-1 and TRBJ2-1, with 10 bases identical to TRBD2. The CDR3 is made up of 14 amino acids. V was pared by 6 bases and J by 6 bases, with 6 bases of the junction left unmatched. Germline V gene data show CDR1 as SGHRS and CDR2 as YFSETQ. CDR3 amino acids: CASKDLAGVNEQFF. The DNA of the CDR3 is TGCGCCAGCAAGGATCTAGCGGGGGTCAATGAGCAGTTCTTC.

This clonotype was observed a handful of times. The rearrangement joins TRBV18 to TRBJ2-2; no firm D call. CDR1 KGHSH and CDR2 LQKENI come from the germline V gene. Trimming removed 0 bases from V and 0 bases from J, with 11 bases in between. There are 17 residues in the CDR3. The CDR3, as DNA: TGTGCCAGCTCACCACCGGGATTTGCGACGAACACCGGGGAGCTGTTTTTT. This encodes CASSPPGFATNTGELFF.

This clonotype has a handful of counts. The rearrangement links TRBV7-9 to TRBJ2-3; D uncertain. Looked up from germline, CDR1 is SEHNR and CDR2 is FQNEAQ (reference sequence). Trimming took off 2 bases at V and 4 bases at J, with 7 bases between the two ends. The CDR3 consists of 13 residues. DNA for the CDR3: TGTGCCAGCAGCTTATATGGAGCAGATACGCAGTATTTT. Translated, it gives CASSLYGADTQYF. The variable domain in full, completed from reference TRBV7-9 and TRBJ2-3, reads DTGVSQNPRHKITKRGQNVTFRCDPISEHNRLYWYRQTLGQGPEFLTYFQNEAQLEKSRLLSDRFSAERPKGSFSTLEIQRTEQGDSAMYLCASSLYGADTQYFGPGTRLTVL.

This sequence joins TRBV4-2 and TRBJ2-7; 7 nucleotides agree with TRBD1. Looked up from germline, CDR1 is LGHNA and CDR2 is YNFKEQ. With V trimmed by 3 bases and J by 3 bases, 11 bases remained unmatched. This CDR3 has 16 amino acids. This chain's CDR3 is CASSQDPGQPNYEQYF. In nucleotides, the CDR3 is TGTGCCAGCAGCCAGGATCCGGGACAGCCTAACTACGAGCAGTACTTC.

The CDR3 nucleotides read TGTGCCAGCAGTGAGTTGGGACAGTTCAATGAGCAGTTCTTC. This sequence encodes CASSELGQFNEQFF. The J gene is TRBJ2-1, the V gene TRBV6-1, with 7 bases fitting TRBD1. Trimming at V came to 3 bases and at J to 6 bases, leaving 5 bases not matched to a gene. In germline, CDR1 is MNHNS, CDR2 SASEGT. This CDR3 region has 14 residues.

This clonotype was picked up a small number of times. V and J are TRBV20-1 and TRBJ2-5, with TRBD1 matching 7 bases. Germline CDR1 and CDR2: DFQATT and SNEGSKA (reference sequence). CDR3 size: 13 residues. After removal of 6 bases from V and 5 bases from J, the junction contained 9 bases not matched to a gene. Here the CDR3 reads CSAATGAGETQYF. The CDR3, as DNA: TGCAGTGCAGCAACAGGGGCAGGGGAGACCCAGTACTTC.

V usage is TRBV12-3 or TRBV12-4 and J usage is TRBJ2-1, with D perhaps being TRBD1 or TRBD2 (7 bases each). The CDR3 contains 15 residues. V lost 5 bases and J lost 7, with 18 bases in between. CDR3 amino acids: CASSGGTAGWNEQFF. CDR3 nucleotides: TGTGCCAGCAGTGGGGGGACAGCGGGGTGGAATGAGCAGTTCTTC.

The gene calls are TRBV20-1 and TRBJ2-1, with 7 nucleotides matching TRBD1. J gave up 2 bases and V 3 bases, and 7 bases lay outside the gene matches. The CDR3 consists of 15 residues. CDR1 is DFQATT, CDR2 SNEGSKA, per germline (reference sequence). The CDR3 sequence: CSARGTGDAYNEQFF. The CDR3 DNA follows: TGCAGTGCTAGGGGTACAGGGGATGCCTACAATGAGCAGTTCTTC.

This clonotype occurred a few times. This chain links TRBV5-1 with TRBJ2-3; 8 nucleotides align to TRBD1. With V trimmed by 0 bases and J by 4 bases, 7 bases remained unmatched. The germline V gene encodes CDR1 SGHRS and CDR2 YFSETQ. This CDR3 is built from 16 residues. CDR3 amino acids: CASSLAAGGMADTQYF. CDR3 nucleotide sequence: TGCGCCAGCAGCTTGGCAGCAGGGGGCATGGCAGATACGCAGTATTTT.

This clonotype was detected only a few times. The chain recombines TRBV20-1 with TRBJ2-5, with D unresolved. V was pared by 2 bases and J by 5 bases, with 6 bases between. Per germline, CDR1 DFQATT and CDR2 SNEGSKA (reference sequence). CDR3 length equals 11 residues. The CDR3 nucleotides read TGCAGTGCTAGATTTTGGGAGACCCAGTACTTC. It yields the protein CSARFWETQYF.

The chain employs TRBV5-1 and TRBJ2-1, with a possible D match to TRBD1 (5 bases). Germline V gene data show CDR1 as SGHRS and CDR2 as YFSETQ. Deletions cut 4 bases from V and 5 bases from J, with 13 bases between. This CDR3 has 14 residues. The CDR3 reads CASSMDTFNNEQFF. In DNA, the CDR3 is TGCGCCAGCAGCATGGACACCTTCAACAATGAGCAGTTCTTC.

This clonotype occurred a few times. The chain recombines TRBV5-1 with TRBJ1-1; weak D call: TRBD1 (5 bases). This CDR3 is built from 15 residues. With 2 bases removed from V and 11 bases from J, the gap between germline ends came to 22 bases. Germline V gene data show CDR1 as SGHRS and CDR2 as YFSETQ. DNA of the CDR3: TGCGCCAGCAGCTTTGGCAGCGGGGACCAGATGGCGGCTTTCTTT. Translated, it gives CASSFGSGDQMAAFF.

Only a few counts were recorded for this clonotype. The CDR3 DNA reads TGCAGCGTTGGGGGACGGAGGGATCAAGAGACCCAGTACTTC. It specifies CSVGGRRDQETQYF. V gene TRBV29-1 combines with J gene TRBJ2-5; D may be TRBD2 (6 bases). This CDR3 has 14 amino acids. Between the trimmed V and J ends, which lost 4 bases and 2 bases, there was a span of 14 bases. CDR1 is SQVTM, CDR2 ANQGSEA, per germline.

This clonotype was observed a few times. The chain carries TRBV7-9 and TRBJ1-6; D might be TRBD1 (6 bases). The CDR3 extends over 16 amino acids. The germline V and J ends were trimmed by 2 bases and 6 bases, with 14 bases remaining between them. Germline CDR1 reads SEHNR; CDR2 reads FQNEAQ (reference sequence). The CDR3 region has the DNA TGTGCCAGCAGCTTAATCCAGGGGACCCTTAATTCACCCCTCCACTTT. It is translated as CASSLIQGTLNSPLHF.

The chain joins TRBV3-1 to TRBJ2-1; 12 bases line up with TRBD2. The CDR3 contains 21 residues. Per the germline V gene, CDR1 is LGHDT and CDR2 is YNNKEL (reference sequence). The junction had 14 bases not matched to a gene; V was cut back by 2 bases and J by 0 bases. The CDR3 loop reads CASSQPPPGLAGISSYNEQFF. CDR3 sequence (DNA): TGTGCCAGCAGCCAACCTCCCCCGGGACTAGCGGGTATTAGCTCCTACAATGAGCAGTTCTTC.

This clonotype has just a few counts. This chain joins TRBV5-1 and TRBJ2-3, with 7 bases that match TRBD1. The CDR3 loop spans 13 amino acids. From germline, CDR1 is SGHRS and CDR2 YFSETQ. The junction had 8 bases not matched to a gene; V was cut back by 7 bases and J by 6 bases. DNA for the CDR3: TGCGCCAGCCAACAGGGGCGCTCCGATACGCAGTATTTT. This encodes CASQQGRSDTQYF.

In its sample, this clonotype was seen many times. The chain employs TRBV12-3 or TRBV12-4 and TRBJ2-2; D ambiguous. This CDR3 has 13 residues. The V end lost 1 base, the J end lost 5 bases, and 5 bases lay between the germline ends. The CDR3: CASSLGTTGELFF. The CDR3, as DNA: TGTGCCAGCAGTTTAGGCACGACCGGGGAGCTGTTTTTT.

The chain employs TRBV12-3 or TRBV12-4 and TRBJ2-2; 8 bases are shared with TRBD2. The CDR3 sequence is 17 residues long. V was pared by 5 bases and J by 3 bases, with 11 bases of the junction left unmatched. The CDR3: CASSGHPGLGDTGELFF. CDR3 bases: TGTGCCAGCAGTGGCCACCCGGGACTAGGGGACACCGGGGAGCTGTTTTTT.

The genes are TRBV20-1 and TRBJ1-6; D remains unclear. Germline CDR1 is DFQATT and CDR2 is SNEGSKA (reference sequence). Trimming shortened V by 6 bases and J by 5 bases, and 20 bases separated the two germline ends. The CDR3 has 16 residues. CDR3 amino acids: CSANSLRTIDNSPLHF. CDR3 DNA sequence: TGCAGTGCCAATTCCCTAAGGACCATAGATAATTCACCCCTCCACTTT.

This clonotype was detected many times. This chain uses TRBV3-1 with TRBJ2-3, with 7 bases that match TRBD2. The V gene's germline CDR1 is LGHDT and CDR2 YNNKEL (reference sequence). Germline trimming cut 3 bases from V and 1 base from J; bases unmatched to any gene: 4. The CDR3 consists of 15 residues. CDR3 sequence: CASSQGDYRTDTQYF. The DNA of the CDR3 is TGTGCCAGCAGCCAGGGGGACTACCGCACAGATACGCAGTATTTT.

The chain recombines TRBV12-3 or TRBV12-4 with TRBJ2-1; 11 bases match TRBD2. V trimming: 6 bases; J trimming: 3 bases; junction bases outside the gene matches: 7. CDR3 size: 16 residues. The CDR3 reads CASRALGLADYNEQFF. CDR3 bases: TGTGCCAGCAGGGCCCTGGGACTAGCGGACTACAATGAGCAGTTCTTC.

The chain recombines TRBV10-3 with TRBJ2-7, with 7 bases that match TRBD2. Germline V gene data show CDR1 as ENHRY and CDR2 as SYGVKD. This CDR3 is built from 15 residues. V gave up 6 bases and J gave up 0 bases; unmatched junction bases: 8. The CDR3 DNA reads as TGTGCCATCAGACCCTTAGCGGGCAGCTCCTACGAGCAGTACTTC. This gives the protein CAIRPLAGSSYEQYF.

V is TRBV11-2 and J is TRBJ1-2; 8 bases match TRBD1. The CDR3 is made up of 17 amino acids. CDR1 and CDR2 (germline): SGHAT, FQNNGV. V lost 5 bases, J lost 6 bases, and 17 bases stayed unmatched. The CDR3 sequence is CASSNKPTSQGANGYTF. In DNA, the CDR3 is TGTGCCAGCAGCAATAAGCCAACTAGCCAGGGGGCTAATGGCTACACCTTC.

This clonotype was seen only a few times. The chain links TRBV12-3 or TRBV12-4 to TRBJ1-1, with no clear D. The CDR3 totals 12 residues. V lost 6 bases and J lost 6, with 11 bases in between. CDR3 DNA: TGTGCCAGCAGCCCCAGGATTTCTGAAGCTTTCTTT. Its protein is CASSPRISEAFF.

V is TRBV6-1 and J is TRBJ2-3, with D possibly matching TRBD1 (6 bases). The CDR3 is 16 residues long. Trimming stripped 5 bases from V and 1 base from J, with 16 bases between. The germline CDR1 and CDR2 sequences are MNHNS and SASEGT. In DNA form, the CDR3 reads TGTGCCAGCAGTCCCGTTTTGGGGGCTCGCACAGATACGCAGTATTTT. Its protein is CASSPVLGARTDTQYF.

The chain couples TRBV5-1 to TRBJ1-1, with 8 bases identical to TRBD1. CDR3 size: 16 residues. In germline, CDR1 is SGHRS, CDR2 YFSETQ. V lost 4 bases and J lost 5; bases outside the gene matches: 13. CDR3 residues: CASSAGQGRAVTEAFF. CDR3 in DNA: TGCGCCAGCAGCGCAGGACAGGGCCGGGCGGTTACTGAAGCTTTCTTT.

J is TRBJ2-7 and V is TRBV5-4; D gene uncertain. V was clipped by 4 bases and J by 5 bases, with 22 bases between them. Looked up from germline, CDR1 is SGHNT and CDR2 is YYREEE (reference sequence). This CDR3 has 16 amino acids. CDR3 in DNA: TGTGCCAGCAGCCTCGGGTACAATCAAGCCCTCCACGAGCAGTACTTC. Translating it yields CASSLGYNQALHEQYF.

The chain joins TRBV3-1 to TRBJ2-2; unclear D gene. The V gene lost 5 bases and the J gene lost 2 bases, with 12 bases spanning the gap. Germline CDR1 LGHDT, CDR2 YNNKEL (reference sequence). The CDR3 covers 15 residues. CDR3 nucleotides: TGTGCCAGCAGCGCCCCAGGTTTAAACACCGGGGAGCTGTTTTTT. This codes for CASSAPGLNTGELFF.